This record covers a single TCR beta chain. The data derive from a study of blood T cell repertoires in COVID-19. For the study at large: Samples representing acute and convalescent COVID-19 were sourced from the United States, Italy and Spain. In each case, the material was cDNA or gDNA derived from T cells, B-cell-depleted T cells, or PBMCs.

The CDR3 consists of 15 residues. The V gene's germline CDR1 is MNHEY and CDR2 SVGAGI. V was clipped by 0 bases and J by 6 bases, with 14 bases between them. Sequenced by immunoSEQ multiplex PCR; TCRdb stores in-frame clones only, minus some. In the table there are 35,000 to 45,000 clones, around 83% of which are singletons. The chain joins TRBV6-5 to TRBJ1-2; maybe TRBD1 (5 bases). The specimen sequenced was peripheral blood. The TCR sequence derives from a man between 60 and 75 years old with acute or convalescent COVID-19. CDR3 sequence: CASSYSTQGFHGYTF. In DNA form, the CDR3 reads TGTGCCAGCAGTTACTCCACTCAGGGATTTCATGGCTACACCTTC.